This T cell receptor beta chain was captured in a study of Ad26.COV2.S vaccination and SARS-CoV-2 variants. About the study: Donor joined the COV1001 Ad26.COV2.S trial arm.

The assay was immunoSEQ multiplex PCR, and TCRdb's table has in-frame clones only and misses some. The sample holds around 320,000 clones, around four fifths seen once. The treatment is: around 19 received Ad26.COV2.S at low or high dose, single or two shots; 5 received placebo; per-sample allocation not given. Collection of the samples took place on day 63 after the first injection of vaccine or placebo. An Ad26 vector that expressed Wuhan-strain SARS-CoV-2 spike constituted the vaccine. As regards this clone: What it recognizes is unknown. The germline gene is not matched at one end of the junction; a read error may be the cause. At the DNA level, this CDR3 is encoded by other sequences in the same sample as well.

In germline, CDR1 is MNHEY, CDR2 SMNVEV (reference sequence). The CDR3 spans 13 residues. Study-level findings and limits: Vaccine recipients surpassed placebo recipients in spike-specific TCR breadth. It was found that vaccine and placebo recipients had similar non-spike TCR breadth.

The V call is TRBV27, the J call TRBJ1-2, with D unclear. Sequenced here: peripheral blood, sampled in a trial of Ad26.COV2.S vaccine versus placebo. This TCR came from a person aged 18-60 years who received the Ad26.COV2.S COVID-19 vaccine or a placebo. The CDR3 reads CASSLSGLNGYTF. The CDR3 region has the DNA TGTGCCAGTAGTTTAAGCGGCCTAAATGGCTACACCTTC.